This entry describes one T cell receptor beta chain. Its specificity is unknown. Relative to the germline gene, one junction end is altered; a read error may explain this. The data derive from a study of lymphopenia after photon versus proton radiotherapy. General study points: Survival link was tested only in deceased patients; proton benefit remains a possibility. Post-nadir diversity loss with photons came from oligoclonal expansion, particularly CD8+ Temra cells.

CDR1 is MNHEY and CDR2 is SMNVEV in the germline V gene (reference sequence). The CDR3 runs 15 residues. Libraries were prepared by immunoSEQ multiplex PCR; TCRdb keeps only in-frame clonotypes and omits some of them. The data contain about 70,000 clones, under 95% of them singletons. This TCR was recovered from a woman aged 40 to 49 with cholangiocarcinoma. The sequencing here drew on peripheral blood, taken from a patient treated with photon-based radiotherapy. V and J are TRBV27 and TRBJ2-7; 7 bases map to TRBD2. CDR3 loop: CVSTPSGGRISEQYF. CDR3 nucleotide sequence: TGTGTCAGCACCCCGAGTGGCGGGAGAATCAGCGAGCAGTACTTC.